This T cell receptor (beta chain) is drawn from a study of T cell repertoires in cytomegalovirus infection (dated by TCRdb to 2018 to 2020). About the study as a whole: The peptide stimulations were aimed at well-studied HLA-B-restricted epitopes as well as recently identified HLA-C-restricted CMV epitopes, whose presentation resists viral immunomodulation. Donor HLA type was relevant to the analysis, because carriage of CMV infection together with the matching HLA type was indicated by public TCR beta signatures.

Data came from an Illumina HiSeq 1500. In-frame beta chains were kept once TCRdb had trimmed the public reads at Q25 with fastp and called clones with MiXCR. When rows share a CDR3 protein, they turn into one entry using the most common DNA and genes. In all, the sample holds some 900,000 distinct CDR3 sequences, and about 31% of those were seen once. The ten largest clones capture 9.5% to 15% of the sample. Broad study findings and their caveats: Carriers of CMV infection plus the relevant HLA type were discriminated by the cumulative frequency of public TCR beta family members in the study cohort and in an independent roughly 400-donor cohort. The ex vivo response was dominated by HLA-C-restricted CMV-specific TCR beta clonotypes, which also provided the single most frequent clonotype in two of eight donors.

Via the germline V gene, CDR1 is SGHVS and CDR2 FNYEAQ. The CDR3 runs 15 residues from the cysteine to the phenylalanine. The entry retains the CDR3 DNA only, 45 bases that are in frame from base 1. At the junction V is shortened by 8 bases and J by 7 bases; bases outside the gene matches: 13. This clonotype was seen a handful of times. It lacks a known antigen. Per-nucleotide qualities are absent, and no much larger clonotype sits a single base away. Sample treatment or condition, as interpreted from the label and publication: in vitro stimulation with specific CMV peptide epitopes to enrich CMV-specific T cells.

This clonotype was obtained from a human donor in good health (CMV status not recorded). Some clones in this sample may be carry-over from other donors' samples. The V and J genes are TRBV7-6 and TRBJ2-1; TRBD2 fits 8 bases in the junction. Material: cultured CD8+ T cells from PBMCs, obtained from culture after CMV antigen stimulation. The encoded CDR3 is CASCLSLAGKNEQFF. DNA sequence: TGTGCCAGCTGCCTAAGTCTAGCGGGTAAAAATGAGCAGTTCTTC.